Listed below are T cell receptor beta chains from one sample, sequenced in a study of blood T cell repertoires in COVID-19. The repertoire was sequenced with immunoSEQ multiplex PCR; TCRdb's copy has only in-frame clones and lacks some. The repertoire consists of under 200,000 clones, with approximately 88% occurring once and the leading ten covering roughly 13%. Sequencing was performed on PBMCs or T cells enriched from blood (not recorded which). The receptors were sampled from a woman aged 55-70 years who had recovered from COVID-19. Each CDR3 is given with its conserved first and last residue. A D gene is named only where the DNA matches it firmly. The size entry is marked missing in some rows and otherwise reads once, few, many or a size class.

j_gene,d_gene,v_gene,abundance,CDR3nt,CDR3aa
TRBJ2-5,NA,TRBV28,NA,TGTGCCAGCAGCTGGCCCGGGACACGAGAGACCCAGTACTTC,CASSWPGTRETQYF
TRBJ1-2,TRBD1,TRBV2,NA,TGTGCCAGCAGTATTGCGACAGGGAACTATGGCTACACCTTC,CASSIATGNYGYTF
TRBJ1-1,NA,TRBV4-1,NA,TGCGCCAGCAGCCAAGGCCCAGGGATGAACACTGAAGCTTTCTTT,CASSQGPGMNTEAFF
TRBJ1-2,TRBD1,TRBV5-4,once,TGTGCCAGCAGCGCCCCGGGACAGACCTATGGCTACACCTTC,CASSAPGQTYGYTF
TRBJ2-3,NA,TRBV27,NA,TGTGCCAGCAGTCAATTAGACTCCCCTACAGATACGCAGTATTTT,CASSQLDSPTDTQYF
TRBJ2-5,NA,TRBV11-2,few,TGTGCCAGCAGCGCTAACACGGGGACCCAGTACTTC,CASSANTGTQYF
TRBJ2-3,NA,TRBV25-1,NA,TGTGCCAGCAGGGGGACAACTAGCACAGATACGCAGTATTTT,CASRGTTSTDTQYF
TRBJ2-3,NA,TRBV9,NA,TGTGCCAGCAGCGTAGGACCACTAGATCGAGATACGCAGTATTTT,CASSVGPLDRDTQYF
TRBJ1-1,TRBD1,TRBV24-1,few,TGTGCCACCAGTGACCCGGGACAGGGAAACACTGAAGCTTTCTTT,CATSDPGQGNTEAFF
TRBJ2-1,TRBD2,TRBV4-1,NA,TGCGCCAGCAGCCAGGGACTAGCGGGGGCCTACAATGAGCAGTTCTTC,CASSQGLAGAYNEQFF
TRBJ2-7,TRBD1,TRBV18,NA,TGTGCCAGCTCACCGGGACAGGGCACCTACGAGCAGTACTTC,CASSPGQGTYEQYF
TRBJ2-1,NA,TRBV6-5,once,TGTGCCAGCACCGACTGGAGCTCCTACAATGAGCAGTTCTTC,CASTDWSSYNEQFF
TRBJ1-1,NA,TRBV18,NA,TGTGCCAGCTCCATGGACAGATCCTACACTGAAGCTTTCTTT,CASSMDRSYTEAFF
TRBJ1-2,TRBD1,TRBV4-2,NA,TGTGCCAGCAGCCAAGTTGGGACAGATATAAACTATGGCTACACCTTC,CASSQVGTDINYGYTF
TRBJ2-3,NA,TRBV28,NA,TGTGCCAGCAGTCCTCCCCGGCAGTCTCGAGGTACGCAGTATTTT,CASSPPRQSRGTQYF
TRBJ1-2,NA,TRBV2,NA,TGTGCCAGCATCCCAAAGGCTTTATGGGAGAGCTACACCTTC,CASIPKALWESYTF
TRBJ1-2,NA,TRBV6-5,NA,TGTGCCAGCAGTCCCTCCCCGACAGTCCCTTATGGCTACACCTTC,CASSPSPTVPYGYTF
TRBJ1-5,NA,TRBV6-5,NA,TGTGCCAGCAGGCCCCAGGTAAATCAGCCCCAGCATTTT,CASRPQVNQPQHF
TRBJ1-2,TRBD1,TRBV7-9,NA,TGTGCCAGTACTACCACCGGGACAGCCAGCTATGGCTACACCTTC,CASTTTGTASYGYTF
TRBJ2-7,TRBD1,TRBV24-1,NA,TGTGCCACCAGTGATACCGGGACAGGGACTTTATACGAGCAGTACTTC,CATSDTGTGTLYEQYF
TRBJ1-6,NA,TRBV2,NA,TGTGCCAGCAGTACTACCGCGGGGGGGGATTACTATAATTCACCCCTCCACTTT,CASSTTAGGDYYNSPLHF
TRBJ2-1,TRBD2,TRBV19,NA,TGTGCCAGTAGTAGTACTAGCGGGTTTTACAATGAGCAGTTCTTC,CASSSTSGFYNEQFF
TRBJ2-1,TRBD1,TRBV29-1,NA,TGCAGCGCTCGACAGGGTTCGCTAAATGAGCAGTTCTTC,CSARQGSLNEQFF
TRBJ2-5,NA,TRBV19,NA,TGTGCCAGTAGTATAGGGGGCACCTATGGAGAGACCCAGTACTTC,CASSIGGTYGETQYF
TRBJ2-7,NA,TRBV6-5,NA,TGTGCCAGCAGCTACCGGGATTTGGGGTCCGAGCAGTACTTC,CASSYRDLGSEQYF
TRBJ1-1,TRBD1,TRBV30,NA,TGTGCCTGGAGTTGGACAGGAGCGAACACTGAAGCTTTCTTT,CAWSWTGANTEAFF
TRBJ1-6,TRBD1,TRBV30,NA,TGTGCCTGGGCCCGGGACAGGGTTAATTCACCCCTCCACTTT,CAWARDRVNSPLHF